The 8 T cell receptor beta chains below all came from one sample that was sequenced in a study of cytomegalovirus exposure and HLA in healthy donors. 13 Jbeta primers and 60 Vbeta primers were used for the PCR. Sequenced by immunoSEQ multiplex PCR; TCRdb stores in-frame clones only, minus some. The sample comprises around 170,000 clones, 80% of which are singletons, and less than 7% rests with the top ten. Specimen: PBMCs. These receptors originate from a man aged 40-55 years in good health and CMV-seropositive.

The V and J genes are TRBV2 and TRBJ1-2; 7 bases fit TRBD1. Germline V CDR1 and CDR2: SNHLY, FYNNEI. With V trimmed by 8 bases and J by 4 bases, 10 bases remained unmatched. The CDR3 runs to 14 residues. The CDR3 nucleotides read TGTGCCAGCCCGGGAGGGGGCGCCAGCTATGGCTACACCTTC. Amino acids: CASPGGGASYGYTF.

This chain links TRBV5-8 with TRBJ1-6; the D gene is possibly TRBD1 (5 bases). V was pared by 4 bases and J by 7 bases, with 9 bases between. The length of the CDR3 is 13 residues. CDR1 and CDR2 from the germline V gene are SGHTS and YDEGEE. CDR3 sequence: CASSRGGNSPLHF. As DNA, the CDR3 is TGTGCCAGCAGCCGGGGGGGAAATTCACCCCTCCACTTT.

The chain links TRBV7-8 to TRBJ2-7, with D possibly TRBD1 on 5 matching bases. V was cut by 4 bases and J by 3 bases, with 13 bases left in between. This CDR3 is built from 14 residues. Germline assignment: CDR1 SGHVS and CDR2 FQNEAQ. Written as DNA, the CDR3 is TGTGCCAGCAGCTCTTTCAGGGATATCTACGAGCAGTACTTC. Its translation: CASSSFRDIYEQYF.

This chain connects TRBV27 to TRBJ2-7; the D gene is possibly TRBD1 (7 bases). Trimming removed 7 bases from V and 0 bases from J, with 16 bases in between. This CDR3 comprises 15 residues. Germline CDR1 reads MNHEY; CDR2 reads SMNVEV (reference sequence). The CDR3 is CASTFQGGSSYEQYF. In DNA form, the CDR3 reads TGTGCCAGCACGTTCCAGGGGGGAAGCTCCTACGAGCAGTACTTC.

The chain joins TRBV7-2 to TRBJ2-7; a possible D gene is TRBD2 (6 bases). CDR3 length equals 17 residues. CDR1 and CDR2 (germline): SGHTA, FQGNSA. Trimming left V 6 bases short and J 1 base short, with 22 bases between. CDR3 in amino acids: CASSRIDWGEISYEQYF. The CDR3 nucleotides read TGTGCCAGCAGTCGAATTGACTGGGGGGAAATTTCCTACGAGCAGTACTTC.

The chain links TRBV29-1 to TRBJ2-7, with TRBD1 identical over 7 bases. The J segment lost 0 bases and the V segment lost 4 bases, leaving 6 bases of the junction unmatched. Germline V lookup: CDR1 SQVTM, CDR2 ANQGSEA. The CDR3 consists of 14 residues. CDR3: CSVGVTGSSYEQYF. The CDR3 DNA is TGCAGCGTTGGTGTGACAGGGAGCTCCTACGAGCAGTACTTC.

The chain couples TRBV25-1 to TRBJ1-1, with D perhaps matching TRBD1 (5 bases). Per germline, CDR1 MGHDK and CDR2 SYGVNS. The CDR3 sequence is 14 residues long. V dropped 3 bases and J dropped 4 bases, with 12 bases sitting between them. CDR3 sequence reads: CASSDVGEATEAFF. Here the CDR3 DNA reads TGTGCCAGCAGTGACGTAGGGGAGGCCACTGAAGCTTTCTTT.

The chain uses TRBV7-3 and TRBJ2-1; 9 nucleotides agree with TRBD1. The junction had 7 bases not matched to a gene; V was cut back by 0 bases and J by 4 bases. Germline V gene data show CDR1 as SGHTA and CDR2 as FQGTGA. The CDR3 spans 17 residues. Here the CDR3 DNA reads TGTGCCAGCAGCTTAACCAGGGACAGGGCGGGGTACAATGAGCAGTTCTTC. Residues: CASSLTRDRAGYNEQFF.